This T cell receptor (beta chain) was identified during a study of monozygotic twins with inflammatory bowel disease. Regarding the study as a whole: Similarity of repertoires did not differ between concordant and discordant twins, possibly from limited power. Researchers were unable to tell different T cell subtypes apart.

CDR3 length equals 13 residues. Germline V gene lookup returns CDR1 DFQATT and CDR2 SNEGSKA (reference sequence). Of note for this clonotype: Its specificity is not known.

An amount of approximately 3,500 ng of total RNA was used for each TCR library. Across eight separate reactions for each sample, cDNA was made. After re-calling the 5' RACE reads, TCRdb lists one entry per CDR3 protein, DNA absent. The sample holds some 100,000 distinct CDR3 sequences. The material sequenced was blood. This clonotype originated in a human donor with ulcerative colitis or Crohn's disease, or a healthy co-twin of an affected twin (not recorded which). The chain has TRBV20-1 and TRBJ2-5. CDR3 sequence: CSARDFGEETQYF.